Here is one T cell receptor (beta chain) with its context. The data stem from a study of blood T cell repertoires in COVID-19. Overall study context: PBMCs, B-cell-depleted T cells, or T cells were the source of the cDNA or gDNA that made up the material.

Patients of the Seattle cohort, enrolled during active infection, were followed longitudinally. TCRdb's table, derived via immunoSEQ multiplex PCR, lists solely in-frame clones and lacks some. The repertoire consists of about 210,000 clones, with around four fifths occurring once and the leading ten covering 5.2%. Germline V gene data show CDR1 as MDHEN and CDR2 as SYDVKM. The junction had 9 bases not matched to a gene; V was cut back by 4 bases and J by 7 bases. This CDR3 spans 16 amino acids. The J gene is TRBJ2-1, the V gene TRBV28, with 11 nucleotides matching TRBD2. This clonotype was obtained from a woman in her seventies with COVID-19, enrolled during active disease. Source material: peripheral blood. CDR3 region: CASSSRLAGYWNEQFF. CDR3 in DNA: TGTGCCAGCAGTTCCCGACTAGCGGGGTATTGGAATGAGCAGTTCTTC.